The T cell receptor (beta chain) described here comes from a study of cytomegalovirus exposure and HLA in healthy donors. Study context: In a previous analysis, some 120 million unique TCR beta sequences were found from some 180 million T cells.

As regards this clone: Its antigen is not identified.

Primers for the PCR totalled 60 Vbeta and 13 Jbeta. Measured with immunoSEQ multiplex PCR; TCRdb has only the in-frame clones, and not every one. The sample consists of about 130,000 clones, about 71% of them appearing once. Unmatched junction bases numbered 14, after V lost 4 bases and J lost 2 bases. Per germline, CDR1 SGHDT and CDR2 YYEEEE. The CDR3 covers 17 residues. Regarding the study as a whole: Cytomegalovirus status, reportedly, was diagnosed with high specificity and sensitivity by the classifier.

The sample taken for sequencing was PBMCs. This chain joins TRBV5-6 and TRBJ1-2, with TRBD1 identical over 7 bases. The sequence was obtained from a woman aged 45-59 years in good health and CMV-seronegative. This CDR3 is CASSPRTGSFRNYGYTF. The CDR3 nucleotides read TGTGCCAGCAGCCCACGGACAGGCTCCTTCCGAAACTATGGCTACACCTTC. Looking up the rest from reference TRBV5-6 and TRBJ1-2 gives the full variable domain: DAGVTQSPTHLIKTRGQQVTLRCSPKSGHDTVSWYQQALGQGPQFIFQYYEEEERQRGNFPDRFSGHQFPNYSSELNVNALLLGDSALYLCASSPRTGSFRNYGYTFGSGTRLTVV.